This paragraph reports one TCR beta chain. The CDR3 loop spans 12 amino acids. The germline CDR1 and CDR2 sequences are SGHRS and YFSETQ. V dropped 4 bases and J dropped 6 bases, with 8 bases sitting between them. In the study's own analysis: Amplification with reference gene primers provided the estimates of nucleated cell counts. Some clones are missing from TCRdb's copy, which holds only in-frame ones; the method was immunoSEQ multiplex PCR. From that table come the V and J calls and clone size; the DNA was used to work out D and trimming. Of 200,000 to 300,000 clones listed, about four fifths are singletons. The data derive from a study of blood T cell repertoires in COVID-19. Study summary: Sample material is recorded as cDNA or gDNA derived from T cells, B-cell-depleted T cells, or PBMCs.

Those enrolled in Seattle joined during active infection and were followed longitudinally afterward. The chain recombines TRBV5-1 with TRBJ2-1; TRBD1 might be the D (6 bases). The sequenced sample consisted of peripheral blood. The sequence was collected from a woman aged 80 or over with COVID-19, enrolled during active disease. CDR3 in amino acids: CASSPQGNEQFF. The CDR3 DNA is TGCGCCAGCAGCCCACAGGGCAATGAGCAGTTCTTC.